The TCR beta chain described here comes from a study of long-term antiretroviral therapy in people with HIV. The CDR3 sequence is 14 residues long. CDR1 is SGHTA, CDR2 FQGTGA, per germline. V shed 9 bases, J shed 4 bases, and the junction held 5 bases outside the gene matches. With regard to this clone: Its antigen is not known.

Findings and caveats of the study: CDR3 length ranges were narrower in HIV repertoires than in controls. Collection spanned 2004 to 2017; ART regimens may be less effective than current ones.

The assay, immunoSEQ v3.0, was run at survey level. In sequencing, about 35,000-55,000 T-cell genomes per sample were targeted. Clones were read by immunoSEQ multiplex PCR, and TCRdb kept only the in-frame ones, dropping some. The data show about 18,000 clones, approximately 78% seen once. The sample consisted of unsorted PBMCs, taken 0.6 years after starting antiretroviral therapy. The V gene is TRBV7-3, the J gene TRBJ2-3; 12 bases are a match to TRBD2. The source of this sequence is a woman under 30 with HIV. The CDR3 sequence is CASGLAGNADTQYF. DNA of the CDR3: TGTGCCAGTGGACTAGCGGGAAATGCAGATACGCAGTATTTT.